The rows below give T cell receptor beta chains drawn from one sample of a study of T cell responses to AZD1222 COVID-19 vaccine. Using immunoSEQ multiplex PCR, the repertoire was profiled, and TCRdb retains in-frame clones only, with some absent. The repertoire includes about 140,000 clones, almost 95% of them detected once, and 3% to 4% sits in the top ten. Sequenced here: peripheral blood, sampled 28 days after the second AZD1222 dose. The receptors derive from an adult who received the AZD1222 COVID-19 vaccine. Each CDR3 is given with its conserved first and last residue. The order of the fields is V gene, clone size, CDR3 protein. Expanded clones get a size class; other rows say once, few or many, or leave the size out.

TRBV18,.,CASSPPWDPKRLEQYF
TRBV5-1,.,CASSSGRTTNEKLFF
TRBV4-1,.,CASSQANRAAGELFF
TRBV5-1,.,CASSLGLQGAKGNTIYF
TRBV19,.,CASSIWLNTGELFF
TRBV6-2/TRBV6-3,few,CASSHFSGRLAYEQYF
TRBV7-3,.,CASSLSGPNTGELFF
TRBV28,.,CASRTGPLNTEAFF
TRBV29-1,.,CSLRVYNEQFF
TRBV28,few,CASSSTRGLEPQHF
TRBV18,.,CASSPPSRKETQYF
TRBV2,.,CASRKEHNSPLHF
TRBV30,once,CAWRDRGRGANVLTF
TRBV19,.,CASSINRGITEAFF
TRBV6-5,.,CATQGTAGEPQHF
TRBV5-6,.,CASSGEGREGYYEQYF
TRBV5-1,once,CASSAGAWYEQYF
TRBV7-9,.,CASSAHVGRETQYF
TRBV7-3,.,CASSLMRGSSYNEQFF
TRBV29-1,.,CSVGGISSYEQYF
TRBV6-5,.,CASSYSTGGQFF
TRBV21-1,.,CASSKERDKGPTEAFF
TRBV19,once,CASSMMGDQPQHF
TRBV6-5,.,CASRLSSGNTIYF
TRBV13,.,CASSFRFGAAEAFF
TRBV4-1,.,CASSQAGTGVRAGYTF
TRBV28,.,CASRQSGANVLTF
TRBV7-2,.,CASSLLAPDTQYF
TRBV7-9,.,CASSLREIGSNEQFF
TRBV6-6,.,CASSYSRTGGRPEAFF
TRBV29-1,.,CSARGQGNTEAFF
TRBV6-5,.,CASSYLNRDYGYTF
TRBV6-6,.,CASRMDGGNQPQHF
TRBV30,.,CAWSVLGTGYNEQFF
TRBV9,.,CASSTQTGGTGELFF
TRBV13,.,CASSQGGSPYNEQFF
TRBV20-1,.,CSAGSYNEQFF
TRBV28,.,CASSGGGRRHEQYF
TRBV6-5,.,CASSYSNRRDEKLFF
TRBV4-3,once,CASRDISGGSGQPQHF
TRBV5-1,.,CASSLEAALSETQYF
TRBV7-7,.,CASSLAASGTDEQYF
TRBV5-8,.,CASSLGGRILDYGYTF
TRBV19,.,CASSTTTITDTQYF
TRBV24-1,.,CATTRAPNYGYTF
TRBV7-9,.,CASSSRDSGADTQYF
TRBV7-6,.,CASSLRGGLAPDTQYF
TRBV29-1,.,CSVAASSTEAFF